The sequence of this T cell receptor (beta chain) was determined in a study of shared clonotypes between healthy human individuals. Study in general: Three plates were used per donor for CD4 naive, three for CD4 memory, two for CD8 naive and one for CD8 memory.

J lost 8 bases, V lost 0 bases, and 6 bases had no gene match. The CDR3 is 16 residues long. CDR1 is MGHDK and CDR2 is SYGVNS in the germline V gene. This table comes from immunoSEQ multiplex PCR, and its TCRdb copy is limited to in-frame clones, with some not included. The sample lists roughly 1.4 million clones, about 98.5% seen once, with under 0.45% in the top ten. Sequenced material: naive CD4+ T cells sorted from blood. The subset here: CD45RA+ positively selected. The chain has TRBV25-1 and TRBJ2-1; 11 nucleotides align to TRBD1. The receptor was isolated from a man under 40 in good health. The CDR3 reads CASSEYRTGGLDEQFF. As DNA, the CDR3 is TGTGCCAGCAGTGAATATAGGACAGGGGGCTTAGATGAGCAGTTCTTC.